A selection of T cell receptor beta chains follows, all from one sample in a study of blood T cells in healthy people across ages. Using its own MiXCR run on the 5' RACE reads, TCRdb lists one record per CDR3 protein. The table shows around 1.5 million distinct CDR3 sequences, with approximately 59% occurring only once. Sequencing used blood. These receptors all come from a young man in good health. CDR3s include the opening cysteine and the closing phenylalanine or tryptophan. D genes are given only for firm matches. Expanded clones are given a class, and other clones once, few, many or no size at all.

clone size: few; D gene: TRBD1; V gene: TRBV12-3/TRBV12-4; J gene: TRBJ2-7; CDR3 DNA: TGTGCCAGCAGTTCCGATGGGACAGGAGGGTCCTACGAGCAGTACTTC; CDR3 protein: CASSSDGTGGSYEQYF
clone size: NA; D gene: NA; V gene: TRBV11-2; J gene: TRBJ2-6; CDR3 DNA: TGTGCCAGCAGCTTGTCCAGGGTCTCTGGGGCCAACGTCCTGACTTTC; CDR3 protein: CASSLSRVSGANVLTF
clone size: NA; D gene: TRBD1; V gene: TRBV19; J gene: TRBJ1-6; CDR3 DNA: TGTGCCAGGTCCCTGGACAGGGAAAAATCACCCCTCCACTTT; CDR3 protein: CARSLDREKSPLHF
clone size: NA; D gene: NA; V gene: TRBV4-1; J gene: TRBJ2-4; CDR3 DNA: TGCGCCAGCAGCCCAACAGGGGAGGGTTTCAGAAACATTCAGTACTTC; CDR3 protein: CASSPTGEGFRNIQYF
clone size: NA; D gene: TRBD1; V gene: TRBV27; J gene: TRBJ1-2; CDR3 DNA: TGTGCCAGCACTCCCTCGACAGGGTCTTATGGCTACACCTTC; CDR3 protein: CASTPSTGSYGYTF
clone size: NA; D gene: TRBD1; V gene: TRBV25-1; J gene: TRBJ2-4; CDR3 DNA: TGTGCCAGCAGTGAAACAGGGGACAAAAACATTCAGTACTTC; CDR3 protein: CASSETGDKNIQYF
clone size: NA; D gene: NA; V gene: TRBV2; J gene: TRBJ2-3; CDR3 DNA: TGTGCCAGCAGTGAAATCAGGGTGCCCACAGATACGCAGTATTTT; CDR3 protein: CASSEIRVPTDTQYF
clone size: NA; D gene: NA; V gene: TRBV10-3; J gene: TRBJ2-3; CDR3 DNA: TGTGCCATCAGTGACGAGGGGGCAGATACGCAGTATTTT; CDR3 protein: CAISDEGADTQYF
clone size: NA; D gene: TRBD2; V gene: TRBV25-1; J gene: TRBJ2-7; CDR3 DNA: TGTGCCAGCAGTGACGGGACTAGCGGGGGGTTTGGTGAGTACGAGCAGTACTTC; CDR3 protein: CASSDGTSGGFGEYEQYF
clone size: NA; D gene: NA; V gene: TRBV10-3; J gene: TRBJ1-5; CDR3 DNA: TGTGCCATCAGTGATGAGTTCTATCCCAATCAGCCCCAGCATTTT; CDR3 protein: CAISDEFYPNQPQHF
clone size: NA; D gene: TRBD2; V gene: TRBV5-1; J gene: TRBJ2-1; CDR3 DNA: TGCGCCAGCAGCCATGTCAGTGGGACTAGGGGCCCTCCTGAGCAGTTCTTC; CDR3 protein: CASSHVSGTRGPPEQFF
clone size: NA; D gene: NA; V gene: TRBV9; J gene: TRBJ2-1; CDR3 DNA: TGTGCCATCCGGGGGAAGCGGAATGAGCAGTTCTTC; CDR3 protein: CAIRGKRNEQFF
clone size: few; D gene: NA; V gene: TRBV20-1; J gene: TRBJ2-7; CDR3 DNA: TGCAGTGCTAGCGGGGTTGGCTACGAGCAGTACTTC; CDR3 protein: CSASGVGYEQYF
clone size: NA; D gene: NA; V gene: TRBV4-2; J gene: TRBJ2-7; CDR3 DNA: TGTGCCAGCAGCCAAGTATGGGGTTACGAGCAGTACTTC; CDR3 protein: CASSQVWGYEQYF
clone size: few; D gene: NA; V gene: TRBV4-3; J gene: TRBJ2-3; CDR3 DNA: TGCGCCAGCAGCCAAGAAGATACAGATACGCAGTATTTT; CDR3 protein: CASSQEDTDTQYF
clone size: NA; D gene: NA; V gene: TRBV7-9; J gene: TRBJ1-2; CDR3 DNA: TGTGCCAGCAGCCACGACAGAGACTATGGCTACACCTTC; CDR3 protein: CASSHDRDYGYTF
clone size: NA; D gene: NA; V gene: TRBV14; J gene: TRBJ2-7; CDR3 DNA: TGTGCCAGCAGCCAGGGACACGCCACCTACGAGCAGTACTTC; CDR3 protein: CASSQGHATYEQYF
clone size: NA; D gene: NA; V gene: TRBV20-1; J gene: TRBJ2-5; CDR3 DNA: TGCAGTGCTAGAGAAGGCCAGGGATCCCAAGAGACCCAGTACTTC; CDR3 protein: CSAREGQGSQETQYF
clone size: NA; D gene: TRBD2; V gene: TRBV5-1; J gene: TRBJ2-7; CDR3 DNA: TGCGCCAGCAAGGCGGGAGGCCACTACGAGCAGTACTTC; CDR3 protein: CASKAGGHYEQYF
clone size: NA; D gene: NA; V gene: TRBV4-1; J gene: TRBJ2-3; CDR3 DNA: TGCGCCAGCAGCCAAGACCCGGGACCCGGGGACACAGATACGCAGTATTTT; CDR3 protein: CASSQDPGPGDTDTQYF
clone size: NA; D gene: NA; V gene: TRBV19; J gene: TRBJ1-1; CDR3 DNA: TGTGCCAGTAGTATGAAACCGGGATCGAACACTGAAGCTTTCTTT; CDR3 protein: CASSMKPGSNTEAFF
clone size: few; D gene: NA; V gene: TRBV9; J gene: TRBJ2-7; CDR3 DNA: TGTGCCAGCAGCGTAGATTTGGTCCTCCGGCACCCCTACAATGAGCAGTACTTC; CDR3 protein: CASSVDLVLRHPYNEQYF
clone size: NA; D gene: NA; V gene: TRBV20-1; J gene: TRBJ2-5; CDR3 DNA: TGCAGTGCTAAAAGATCGGGGCATGAGCAGTACTTC; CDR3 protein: CSAKRSGHEQYF
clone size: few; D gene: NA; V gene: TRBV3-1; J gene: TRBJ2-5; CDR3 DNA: TGTGCCAGCAGCCCTTGGAACACACAAGAGACCCAGTACTTC; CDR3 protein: CASSPWNTQETQYF
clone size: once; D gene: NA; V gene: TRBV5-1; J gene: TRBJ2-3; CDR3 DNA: TGCGCCAGCAGCTTGGACTACCGGGACCGGCTTCGCACAGATACGCAGTATTTT; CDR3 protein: CASSLDYRDRLRTDTQYF
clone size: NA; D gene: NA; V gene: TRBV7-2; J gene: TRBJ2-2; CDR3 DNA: TGTGCCAGCAGCTTAGTATCCGTCAGGGGGGGCACCGGGGAGCTGTTTTTT; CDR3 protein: CASSLVSVRGGTGELFF
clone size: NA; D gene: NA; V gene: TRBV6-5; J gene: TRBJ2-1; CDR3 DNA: TGTGCCAGCAGACGCACACCGATTAGCTCCTACAATGAGCAGTTCTTC; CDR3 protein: CASRRTPISSYNEQFF
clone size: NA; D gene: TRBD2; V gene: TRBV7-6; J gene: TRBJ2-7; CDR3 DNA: TGTGCCAGCAGCATTGGGACTAGCGGGATCTACGAGCAGTACTTC; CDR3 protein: CASSIGTSGIYEQYF
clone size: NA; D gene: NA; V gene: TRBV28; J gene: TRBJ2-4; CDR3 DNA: TGTGCCAGCACCGCGTCGGGACCTATTCAGTACTTC; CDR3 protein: CASTASGPIQYF
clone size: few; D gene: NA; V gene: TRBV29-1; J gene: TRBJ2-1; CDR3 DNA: TGCAGCGCCCGCGGACTTAATTACAATGAGCAGTTCTTC; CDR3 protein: CSARGLNYNEQFF
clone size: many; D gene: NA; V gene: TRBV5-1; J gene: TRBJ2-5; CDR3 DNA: TGCGCCAGCAGCTTGGAAGGGGGGCGTCAAGAGACCCAGTACTTC; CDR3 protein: CASSLEGGRQETQYF
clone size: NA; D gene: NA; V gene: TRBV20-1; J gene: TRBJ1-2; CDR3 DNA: TGCAGTGCTCTCGAAACAGGTCTCGGCTATGGCTACACCTTC; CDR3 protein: CSALETGLGYGYTF
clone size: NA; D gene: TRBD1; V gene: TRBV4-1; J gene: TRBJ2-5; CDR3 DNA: TGCGCCAGCAGCCAAGACCGAAGGACAGGGGGCGACGAGACCCAGTACTTC; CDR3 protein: CASSQDRRTGGDETQYF
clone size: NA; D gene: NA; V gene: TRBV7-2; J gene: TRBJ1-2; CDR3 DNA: TGTGCCAGCAGCTCCCGGGACATTTTTGACTATGGCTACACCTTC; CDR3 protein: CASSSRDIFDYGYTF
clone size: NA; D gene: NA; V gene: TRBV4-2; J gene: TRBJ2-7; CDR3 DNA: TGTGCCAGCAGCCGAGATGAGGGCAGCGAGCAGTACTTC; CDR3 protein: CASSRDEGSEQYF
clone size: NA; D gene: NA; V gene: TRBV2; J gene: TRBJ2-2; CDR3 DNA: TGTGCCAGTCAACTAGACGCGAACACCGGGGAGCTGTTTTTT; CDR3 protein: CASQLDANTGELFF
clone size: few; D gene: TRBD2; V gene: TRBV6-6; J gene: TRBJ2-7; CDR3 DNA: TGTGCCAGCAAAGGAGTAGCGGGATATACCTACGAGCAGTACTTC; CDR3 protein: CASKGVAGYTYEQYF
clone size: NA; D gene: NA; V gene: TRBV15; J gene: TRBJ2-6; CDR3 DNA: TGTGCCACCAGCAGAGGTTGGTCAACAACAGCTGGGGCCAACGTCCTGACTTTC; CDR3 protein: CATSRGWSTTAGANVLTF
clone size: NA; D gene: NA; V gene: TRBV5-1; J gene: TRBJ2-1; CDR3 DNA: TGCGCCAGCAGCTTGGACGCAGGGGAACTGAGTCTGGGGCAGTTCTTC; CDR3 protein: CASSLDAGELSLGQFF
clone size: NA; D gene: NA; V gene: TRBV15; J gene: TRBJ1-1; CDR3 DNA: TGTGCCACCAGCAGCTCTGTATGGACGGGGAACACTGAAGCTTTCTTT; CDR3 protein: CATSSSVWTGNTEAFF
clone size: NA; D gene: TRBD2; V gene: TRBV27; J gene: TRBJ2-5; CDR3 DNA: TGTGCCAGCAGCAACATAGCGGGCTCGGGGGAGACCCAGTACTTC; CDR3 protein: CASSNIAGSGETQYF